The TCR beta chain under discussion was sequenced for a study of identical twins. The CDR3 totals 15 residues. Deletions cut 0 bases from V and 6 bases from J, with 15 bases between. Germline V gene data show CDR1 as LGHNA and CDR2 as YSLEER. TCRdb reprocessed the 5' RACE reads with MiXCR, giving one entry per CDR3 protein. Of about 240,000 distinct CDR3 sequences listed, 8% to 11% are singletons. About this clonotype: Its antigen remains unidentified.

Only healthy Caucasians were enrolled as donors. Study-wide results and limits: Invariant MAIT and iNKT cells may have partly biased zero-insertion analyses. There were fewer insertions in abundant cord blood beta clonotypes, but memory repertoires showed no such pattern.

This receptor was obtained from a man in his forties or fifties in good health. The chain is built from TRBV4-3 and TRBJ2-7; TRBD2 is a possible D gene (5 bases). Source material: memory T cells sorted from blood. In DNA, the CDR3 is TGCGCCAGCAGCCAAGATCGAGGGATTGTACGCGAGCAGTACTTC. Translation: CASSQDRGIVREQYF.